This TCR beta chain emerged from a study of cytomegalovirus exposure and HLA in healthy donors. The germline V gene encodes CDR1 SNHLY and CDR2 FYNNEI. The CDR3 runs 16 residues. The V gene lost 4 bases and the J gene lost 2 bases, with 17 bases spanning the gap. The PCR ran on 60 Vbeta and 13 Jbeta primers. Assay: immunoSEQ multiplex PCR; the TCRdb copy retains only in-frame clones and omits some. The sample contains roughly 140,000 clones, roughly 82% of which appear only once. The source is a male donor in good health and CMV-seronegative. J is TRBJ1-2 and V is TRBV2; D is uncertain. Specimen: PBMCs. The CDR3 sequence: CASSGSPTSRNYGYTF. The CDR3 DNA sequence: TGTGCCAGCAGTGGCTCGCCGACCTCGAGGAACTATGGCTACACCTTC.